One T cell receptor (beta chain) is described in this entry. This clonotype was counted a few times. Its antigen specificity is not known. Per-base qualities were not stored, and no clone one base away is much larger. Only healthy Caucasian donors were included. Three pairs of female monozygotic twins, all aged 18 to 29 years, made up the twin cohort. Peripheral blood mononuclear cells were the source from which RNA for the TCR libraries was isolated. Library creation used 5' RACE. Sequencing was performed on an Illumina HiSeq 2000. Template switching added a universal primer binding site, and the final cDNA carried a unique molecular identifier that allowed TCR cDNA molecules to be counted accurately. Specific primers in the conserved constant-segment region were used to synthesize first-strand cDNA for the TCR alpha and beta chains. To control for contamination, every cDNA library carried two barcodes: a SMART-Mk sample barcode plus Illumina barcodes. Two successive PCR steps introduced TruSeq adapter sequences along with Illumina sample barcodes. The TCR alpha and beta cDNA libraries were sequenced on the Illumina HiSeq platform using custom primers. The paper's data handling went like this. MiGEC was used to process raw reads and extract unique molecular identifiers, and MiXCR was used to find CDR3 positions. For each individual, recombination models were inferred using an EM algorithm with the repgenHMM and IGoR tools. The analysis of shared clonotypes was done with the tcR package in R, with sharing normalized by the product of cloneset sizes. Out-of-frame nonproductive sequences were analyzed to study raw recombination free of thymic and clonal selection effects. Through fastp at Q25 and MiXCR, TCRdb rebuilt clones from the public reads, retaining in-frame beta chains. Under each unique CDR3 protein, matching rows form one entry showing the most common genes and DNA. The V and J calls, along with clone size, are taken from TCRdb and not from the paper's own processing. The sample table records about 570,000 distinct CDR3 sequences; just under 10% of these occur just once. The ten largest make up roughly 3% of the sample.

These data originate in a study of identical twins (dated by TCRdb to 2015 to 2016). Regarding the study in general: To test whether fetal clonotypes persist, the study used deep sequencing on TCR alpha and beta repertoires from monozygotic twins, unrelated adults of various ages, and cord blood. To rule out contamination, replicate twin experiments were performed at different times with different library preparation protocols.

Taken from cysteine to phenylalanine, the CDR3 has 19 residues. The CDR3 DNA has 57 bases and is translated from base 1. V is trimmed back by 2 bases and J by 0 bases, and the junction contains 13 bases that no gene match accounts for. In the germline V gene, CDR1 corresponds to MNHEY and CDR2 to SVGAGI. Summary of the overall study and its limitations: In monozygotic twins, out-of-frame TCR alpha sharing was systematically underestimated by recombination models, although the models agreed with sharing between unrelated individuals. Because the same donors could not be followed over many years, the conclusions relied on cross-sectional statistical analysis. Compared with coincidental sharing between unrelated individuals, an excess of low generation-probability sequences was observed among out-of-frame TCR alpha sequences shared between twins. Invariant T cells such as MAIT and iNKT could partly confound zero-insertion analyses, although diverse VJ usage argued against such confounding for most clonotypes. Abundant cord blood beta clonotypes carried fewer insertions; young adult naive repertoires showed a weaker similar trend, while memory repertoires showed none. A weaker excess of twin sharing was found in beta out-of-frame sequences because the signal-to-noise ratio was lowered by fewer shared sequences.

These data were likewise used in another study, on yellow fever vaccine responses in identical twins. As the second study states: The T cell response to vaccination in identical twins was reported by the authors to appear partly convergent and partly personalized. Focusing on identical twins, the study followed the T cell clones that responded to the vaccine, and did so with precision.

This TCR was sampled from a woman aged 18-35 years in good health. The sample was PBMCs. The sequence links TRBV6-5 to TRBJ2-3; 8 middle bases align to TRBD2. The bases are TGTGCCAGCAGTTACGTCTGGGGCGGGGGGTCCCTCAGCACAGATACGCAGTATTTT. Its translation reads: CASSYVWGGGSLSTDTQYF.